This T cell receptor beta chain stems from a study of blood T cells in healthy people across ages. Study information: There was about one barcoded beta molecule captured by template switching per two T cells.

CDR1 is DFQATT, CDR2 SNEGSKA, per germline (reference sequence). V was clipped by 8 bases and J by 2 bases; unmatched bases: 9. The CDR3 has 15 amino acids. About 10 milliliters of peripheral blood were drawn from each donor into EDTA-treated tubes. Every sample yielded at least 6.5 million isolated PBMCs. A second about 7 to 12 cycle PCR used barcoded and J-beta primers. One entry per CDR3 protein results from TCRdb running MiXCR on the 5' RACE reads. The data contain hundreds of thousands of distinct CDR3 sequences, 32% of them seen just once; the ten biggest clones take up 15%. Overall study results and limits: Naive CD4+ cell counts and diversity both ran higher in long-lived than in aged donors.

This clonotype was detected many times. The target antigen is unknown. Source material: blood. The clonotype originates from a woman over 75 in good health. J is TRBJ2-3 and V is TRBV20-1; 11 bases map to TRBD2. In nucleotides, the CDR3 is TGCAGTTCCCCGGCTAGCGGGGGGCACACAGATACGCAGTATTTT. Encoded protein: CSSPASGGHTDTQYF.